This T cell receptor (beta chain) was sequenced for a study of shared T cell receptors in the human thymus. Here immunoSEQ multiplex PCR was the method, and the copy in TCRdb shows in-frame clones only, minus some. The data contain hundreds of thousands of clones, 80% to 90% of them singletons. The CDR3 has 18 amino acids. CDR1 and CDR2 from the germline V gene are MNHGY and SVAAGI. V was pared by 5 bases and J by 3 bases, with 25 bases between. This sample also appeared in a second study, on human thymus T cells. From that second work: Healthy Finnish infants undergoing corrective surgery for congenital heart defects provided the donor material. During corrective heart surgery, resections were taken, and the thymus tissue came from them. V and J gene usage appeared biased in thymic and blood repertoires. A high degree of thymic repertoire overlap among unrelated individuals was reported in related research.

V usage is TRBV6-9 and J usage is TRBJ1-1, with D perhaps TRBD1 (6 bases). The clonotype originates from a boy in the first two years of life with a congenital heart defect. The specimen was thymocytes. The DNA of the CDR3 is TGTGCCAGCAGTCTAGGGGGACAAAGAGGGCCGGAGGACACTGAAGCTTTCTTT. This gives the protein CASSLGGQRGPEDTEAFF.